The clone carrying this T cell receptor (beta chain) was observed once. The record originates from a study of T cell repertoires in ileal Crohn's disease. Using immunoSEQ multiplex PCR, the repertoire was profiled, and TCRdb retains in-frame clones only, with some absent. Found here are under 7,500 clones, 75% to 85% of them singletons; the top ten hold roughly 28%. Time point here: proximal margin of the surgical specimen (macroscopically non-inflamed). Material: ileal tissue. The origin of this receptor is an adult with Crohn's disease.

CDR3: CSVRLAERTDTQYF. Written as DNA, the CDR3 is TGCAGCGTTAGACTAGCGGAGCGCACAGATACGCAGTATTTT. This chain joins TRBV29-1 and TRBJ2-3; 9 bases map to TRBD2. The length of the CDR3 is 14 residues. V shed 5 bases and J 1 base; nucleotides not matched to a gene: 4. The germline V gene encodes CDR1 SQVTM and CDR2 ANQGSEA.